This T cell receptor beta chain originates from a study of STAT5B mutations in CD4+ large granular lymphocyte leukemia. Points from the study as a whole: Compared with healthy controls (2/35), patient top clones favored TRBV06 (8/27).

Sequencing was performed with immunoSEQ multiplex PCR; in TCRdb, only in-frame clones are kept and a portion is missing. The table includes 32,000 or so clones, 70% to 85% detected once. V was trimmed by 8 bases and J by 1 base, leaving 14 bases between them. Germline CDR1 and CDR2: LNHDA and SQIVND (reference sequence). The CDR3 totals 14 residues. About this clone: Its antigen is not identified.

V and J are TRBV19 and TRBJ1-1; D not resolved. The origin of this receptor is a human donor in good health. Sequencing was done on a sample of CD4+ T cells from blood buffy coats. The CDR3: CASGPTGGNTEAFF. As DNA, the CDR3 is TGTGCCAGTGGCCCTACGGGCGGGAACACTGAAGCTTTCTTT.